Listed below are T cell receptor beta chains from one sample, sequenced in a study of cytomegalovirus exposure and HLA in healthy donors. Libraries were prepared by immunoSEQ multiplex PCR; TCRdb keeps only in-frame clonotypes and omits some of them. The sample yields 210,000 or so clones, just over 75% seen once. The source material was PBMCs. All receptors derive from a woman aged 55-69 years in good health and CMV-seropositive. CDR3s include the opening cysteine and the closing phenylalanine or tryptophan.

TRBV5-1,CASSLGAGGDYNEQFF
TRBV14,CASSQWSGTGTGHTDTQYF
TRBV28,CASSLPDRSYEQYF
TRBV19,CASSIGQGAGETQYF
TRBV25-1,CASSVAGLSYNEQFF
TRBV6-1,CASSETRGSEAFF
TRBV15,CATSRGQGSNEKLFF
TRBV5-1,CASSKQDYNEQFF
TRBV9,CASSGLGQSDDTQYF
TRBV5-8,CASSFMASGYNEQFF
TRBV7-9,CASSRTGGIGHQPQHF
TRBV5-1,CASSVVSGSPVEQYF
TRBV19,CASSKADSGRAFF
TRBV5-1,CASSLAREDYGYTF
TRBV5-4,CASSLVGPMNTEAFF
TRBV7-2,CASSQAPEGGGPDTQYF
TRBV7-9,CALHGGTGYGYTF
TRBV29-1,CSVEDQASLGPYYGYTF
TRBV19,CASTPTGAYGYTF
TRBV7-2,CASSFGTGGLGTDTQYF
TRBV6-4,CASRRSRETQYF
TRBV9,CASNRGGGEEETQYF
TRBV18,CASSPMETGSEAFF
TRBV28,CASEDFYGNYGYTF
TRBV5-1,CASSSSRGYEQYF
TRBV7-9,CASSPGGVGGTEAFF
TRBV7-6,CASSLFAAYEQYF
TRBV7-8,CASSLGGGAGRHEKLFF
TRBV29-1,CSVEVQNTDTQYF
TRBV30,CAWSRSSTQETQYF
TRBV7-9,CASSETGGGQPQHF
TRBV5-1,CASSLLGGGEQETQYF
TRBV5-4,CASSAKAGEKLFF
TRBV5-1,CASSFGLASYEQYF
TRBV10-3,CATSEQGEEKLFF
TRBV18,CASSLRLENTEAFF
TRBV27,CASSFPGQGRYNEQFF
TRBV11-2,CASSLGSYTYEQYF
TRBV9,CASSGTAGAGDTQYF